This T cell receptor beta chain was sequenced for a study of regulatory T cells in long-lasting Graves disease. Study-wide background: Graves' patients (newly diagnosed) had been on antithyroid drugs under 3 months.

V shed 9 bases and J shed 3 bases, with 24 bases lying between them. Germline CDR1 and CDR2: SGHTA and FQGNSA. The length of the CDR3 is 16 residues. Time point reported: newly diagnosed GD, antithyroid drugs for less than 3 months. Construction of the TCR library relied on RNA isolated from PBMCs. The patients were enrolled through endocrinology in Xi'an, China. iRepertoire HTBI primers and Arm-PCR of CDR3 regions built TCR beta libraries. TCRdb redid the calling of the multiplex PCR reads with MiXCR, one entry per CDR3 protein. The sample lists approximately 490,000 distinct CDR3 sequences; roughly 16% were seen once. A further study also used this sample, focusing on T cells in Graves' hyperthyroidism and ophthalmopathy. As reported in that work: Hyperthyroidism was newly diagnosed in patients aged 18 to 65 (duration under 2 months). The majority of expanded thyroid clonotypes above 0.001 also appeared in blood.

Here the sequenced sample was peripheral blood mononuclear cells (PBMCs), taken at new diagnosis, from a patient treated with antithyroid drugs. The V and J genes are TRBV7-2 and TRBJ2-7, with a weak D call TRBD1 (6 bases). The origin of this receptor is a man aged 35-49 years with Graves disease. The CDR3 region is CASTTQAGTPIYEQYF. In DNA, the CDR3 is TGTGCCAGTACCACCCAAGCCGGGACACCGATCTACGAGCAGTACTTC.